This T cell receptor (beta chain) was profiled in a study of T cell repertoires in cytomegalovirus infection. About the study: From public TCR beta signatures came an indication of both CMV infection and matching HLA type.

Details on this clonotype: Its antigen remains unidentified.

TCRdb processed the reads anew with MiXCR; each CDR3 protein has one entry. The sample lists fewer than 250,000 distinct CDR3 sequences, about 20% occurring once. Notes on the study in general: CMV-specific TCR beta clonotypes restricted by HLA-C were the ones dominating the ex vivo response. Cumulative public TCR beta family frequency identified carriers of CMV plus the relevant HLA.

V was trimmed by 1 base and J by 8 bases, leaving 9 bases between them. The CDR3 totals 13 residues. The material sequenced was CD8+ T cells from PBMCs. The chain is built from TRBV12-3 or TRBV12-4 and TRBJ2-1; D is undetermined. The sequence was collected from a human donor in good health (CMV status not recorded). Some clones in this sample may be carry-over from other donors' samples. As DNA, the CDR3 is TGTGCCAGCAGTTTAGTGCTAGGACATGAGCAGTTCTTC. It codes for CASSLVLGHEQFF.